The source of this TCR beta chain is a study of cytomegalovirus exposure and HLA in healthy donors (dated 2017 in TCRdb). In terms of the full investigation: An earlier analysis of roughly 570 of the donors reported 276 Gb of sequence data and approximately 120 million unique TCR beta sequences obtained from 150 million to 200 million T cells. Of the roughly 400 genotyped donors, over 70% fell in the genetic ancestry cluster associated with self-reported Caucasian donors. A separate validation cohort of roughly 120 different subjects was used in addition to the approximately 640-subject first cohort. The number of donors typed differed by locus, with about 629-630 for A, B, C, DRB1 and DQB1, around 500 for DQA1, approximately 580 for DPA1, and some 440 for DPB1. Both class I and class II loci were covered by HLA typing, at four-digit resolution. The study was designed to test whether signatures of past pathogen exposure could be identified by cataloging public T cell receptors. High-throughput TCR immunosequencing, statistical association of individual TCRs with disease status, and machine learning were combined to predict cytomegalovirus infection status. Rather than using new phenotypic data, the later analysis identified candidate immune exposures from TCR beta sequences and from how often those sequences occurred across donors. An earlier analysis of 587 of the donors applied high-throughput TCR beta sequencing to assess whether each TCR beta V gene segment acted as functional or pseudogenic. Roughly five DR-DQ haplotypes were handled as single units for association and clustering, since linkage in the cohort was strong. Donor age, sex, ethnicity and CMV serostatus were compiled together with the repertoire data. The T cell repertoires of 700 or so subjects were profiled by immunosequencing and related to cytomegalovirus serostatus. Every discovery cohort repertoire had been produced on one sequencing platform. An early release that covered about 600 HLA-typed donors contained around 330 gigabases of sequencing data and 80 million or so unique TCR sequences. A later genetic analysis used genome-wide SNP genotypes for about 65% of the roughly 670 donors, treating that subset as a discovery cohort. A later analysis re-analyzed previously published TCR beta repertoires from 600 to 850 donors and added high-resolution HLA genotyping to study TCR occurrence patterns. Across approximately 400 genotyped donors of the cohort, an average of about 240,000 unique TCR beta nucleotide sequences per donor were sequenced, and around 20% of those sequences were non-productive.

Sequences GTSNPN (CDR1) and SVGIG (CDR2) are obtained from the germline V gene (reference sequence). V is trimmed back by 2 bases and J by 5 bases, and the junction contains 9 bases that no gene match accounts for. CDR3 length: 15 amino acids, cysteine to phenylalanine. Only CDR3 DNA remains: 45 bases, in frame from the first base. Overall results and qualifications from the work: It was suggested by the authors that the approach could potentially be generalized to other disease states and immunological phenotypes. The study listed 150 to 200 TCR beta chains as associated with cytomegalovirus. In a later analysis, TCR association rates were found to vary across HLA loci, with the most associated TCRs seen for DRB1 alleles and the fewest for HLA-C alleles. A further reported finding was that TCR beta sequences accurately predicted the HLA-A and HLA-B alleles for most subjects in the first cohort. The classifier was reported to diagnose cytomegalovirus status with high specificity and sensitivity in both the original and validation cohorts. Broadly in line with IMGT annotations, most TCR beta V segments showed up in productive rearrangements about 90% or about 30% of the time in an earlier analysis of approximately 600 of the donors. In vitro tests confirmed that three of the cytomegalovirus-associated TCR beta chains recognize cytomegalovirus antigens. Strong co-occurrence of HLA alleles, especially DR and DQ, made assigning TCR associations to individual alleles difficult. The only immune exposure information available for the cohort was CMV serostatus. A later genetic analysis associated a missense DCLRE1C variant with V-gene and J-gene trimming of TCR beta chains, and an independent cohort replicated the association. Correlated functional status among segregating V segments might be attributable to linkage disequilibrium, but an unknown experimental factor could not be ruled out. HLA typing was unavailable for some donors at each locus, so association tests used only the typed subset. The cohort was sequenced for TCR beta chains only, and without alpha or paired-chain data the features that could be detected were limited. Specific HLA alleles were associated with some 15,000 TCR beta sequences at a false discovery rate of 0.05 in a later analysis. In a later analysis, HLA-associated TCR beta chains showed more clonal expansion and lower generation probabilities than non-associated chains that were equally common. Most CMV-associated TCR beta chains appeared to be HLA-restricted in a later analysis, and the HLA associations seemed to be driven largely by CMV exposure. Most TCR sequences were observed very rarely across donors, whereas some public TCRs were present in many individuals. Presence/absence analyses assumed roughly uniform sequencing depth across donors, an assumption that may not hold. A later analysis reported that several top co-occurrence clusters appeared linked to parvovirus B19, influenza, CMV and Epstein-Barr virus. A cluster of highly shared sequence variants was judged likely to represent a technical artifact of the sequencing pipeline. Because the 87-base-pair reads could not distinguish some IMGT-functional V segments, including TRBV6-2 and TRBV6-3, those segments were excluded. The earlier analysis of some 560 of the donors excluded approximately 15 rarely observed V segments, including chromosome 9 orphons, because counts were too low. Compared with the 666-donor mean, donors in an Asian-associated ancestry cluster had fewer N-insertions in productive TCRs, according to a later genetic analysis.

In total, fewer than 750 healthy bone marrow donors made up the cohort. At the time of sampling, every cohort member was nominally healthy, though immune exposures that went unrecorded were likely present. The donor tested CMV seronegative, placing the donor among the 350 to 400 seronegative members of the cohort. Each donor provided a peripheral blood sample, and peripheral blood mononuclear cells were used for TCR beta sequencing. The Qiagen DNeasy Blood Extraction Kit was used to extract genomic DNA from the blood cell samples. Only a few counts were recorded for this clone. What this receptor recognizes is not known. Base qualities were left out, and no much larger clone turns up one base away. Libraries were built with the immunoSEQ multiplex PCR assay. The multiplex PCR relied on a mix of 60 forward primers for TCR Vbeta segments and 13 reverse primers for TCR Jbeta segments. The CDR3 region of rearranged TCR beta genes was amplified from genomic DNA by a multiplex PCR assay. The amplified TCR beta libraries were sequenced on the Illumina HiSeq System as 87-base-pair reads. As for how the authors treated the data: In a later analysis, about 80 million unique TCR beta chains were counted across the approximately 670 repertoires, and approximately 11 million of these chains were shared by at least two donors. Raw reads were error-corrected and collapsed into unique sequences with a nearest-neighbor algorithm that merged closely related sequences to remove PCR and sequencing errors. V, D and J gene segments were assigned by aligning CDR3 sequences to IMGT reference sequences. For a sequence to be retained, at least a six-nucleotide match to both a V gene segment and a J gene segment was required. A rearrangement was called productive if the CDR3 had no stop codons and remained in frame with V and J, and every other rearrangement was called non-productive. CDR3 was defined according to IMGT convention as the region running from the second conserved V-encoded cysteine to the conserved J-encoded phenylalanine. The earlier analysis of about 590 of the donors excluded sequences that lacked an unambiguous match to a single V gene segment. An earlier analysis of about 600 of the donors called V segments functional above 56.7% productive rearrangements and segregating when the between-donor standard deviation exceeded 5%. To diagnose cytomegalovirus status from the catalog of TCR beta chain sequences, a statistical classification framework was built. In a later analysis, V and J genes were assigned by comparing TCR nucleotide sequences against IMGT/GENE-DB human TR gene sequences. In a later analysis, CDR3 sequences and most-parsimonious VDJ recombination scenarios were assigned using the TCRdist pipeline. In a later analysis, each TCR beta chain was defined by its CDR3 amino acid sequence together with its V-gene family, and reads lacking a unique V-gene family were excluded. To address suspected cross-contamination and a sequencing artifact, a later analysis removed under 600 highly shared, low-generation-probability nucleotide sequences. A later analysis calculated a clonal expansion index for each public chain from normalized within-repertoire ranks of inferred template counts. A later analysis computed generation probabilities with a VDJ recombination model fitted to out-of-frame rearrangements, and checked the results against IGoR. Hypergeometric tests were used in a later analysis to score TCR-TCR, TCR-HLA and TCR-CMV co-occurrence, with a repertoire-size bias correction applied to the TCR pairs. To estimate false discovery rates, a later analysis permuted the HLA or CMV assignments 20 times. A later analysis grouped co-occurring TCRs with DBSCAN, adding TCRdist sequence similarity when clustering within HLA-allele-positive subsets. For co-occurrence clustering, repertoires with fewer than 30,000 or more than 120,000 public chains were excluded, along with roughly 5 repertoires with anomalous nucleotide sharing. Held by TCRdb, this immuneACCESS table contains in-frame sequences only and omits some clones. Under half of the omission traces to an unresolved V gene where checked; the cause of the rest is unknown. Clone size and V and J calls were adopted from that table, with D and trimming inferred from the DNA. Across this sample there are 110,000 to 150,000 clones, with 78% seen only once. The ten largest clones add up to around 3.2% of the sample.

The sequencing sample was made of PBMCs. The chain is encoded by TRBV30 joined to TRBJ1-1, with 9 bases matching TRBD1. This TCR came from a female donor in good health and CMV-seronegative. For the CDR3, the sequence is CAWSPRTGDRTEAFF. The DNA reads TGTGCCTGGAGTCCGCGGACAGGGGATCGGACTGAAGCTTTCTTT.